These 7 T cell receptor beta chains came from one sample sequenced in a study of shared clonotypes between healthy human individuals. The repertoire was sequenced with immunoSEQ multiplex PCR; TCRdb's copy has only in-frame clones and lacks some. The repertoire consists of about 480,000 clones, with 75% to 80% occurring once and the leading ten covering around 12%. The sequenced material came from PBMCs. These receptors originate from a woman aged 40 to 50 in good health. Some clones in this sample may be carry-over from other donors' samples.

This chain connects TRBV7-2 to TRBJ2-1; D is possibly TRBD2 (6 bases). The CDR3 runs 16 residues. CDR1 SGHTA and CDR2 FQGNSA come from the germline V gene. V lost 8 bases and J 2 bases, leaving 19 bases between the germline ends. In DNA form, the CDR3 reads TGTGCCAGCGCGCTCTACGGGGGAAAACCCTACAATGAGCAGTTCTTC. Translating gives CASALYGGKPYNEQFF.

This clone was seen only a few times. The chain joins TRBV19 to TRBJ2-7; 7 nucleotides line up with TRBD2. The V gene's germline CDR1 is LNHDA and CDR2 SQIVND (reference sequence). This CDR3 has 16 residues. The V and J ends lost 4 bases and 1 base, in that order; junction bases with no gene match: 10. DNA of the CDR3: TGTGCCAGTAGTACCCCTCTGGGGGGGACTTCCTACGAGCAGTACTTC. Translating gives CASSTPLGGTSYEQYF.

The chain is built from TRBV27 and TRBJ2-7; no reliable D call. Germline assignment: CDR1 MNHEY and CDR2 SMNVEV (reference sequence). V was shortened by 10 bases and J by 5 bases, with 9 bases between the two germline ends. CDR3 length: 10 amino acids. CDR3 region: CAIGLHEQYF. For the CDR3, the DNA is TGTGCCATAGGGTTACACGAGCAGTACTTC.

V gene TRBV18 combines with J gene TRBJ2-7; 7 bases agree with TRBD1. The CDR3 spans 14 residues. Germline assignment: CDR1 KGHSH and CDR2 LQKENI. V lost 4 bases, J lost 3 bases, and 6 bases stayed unmatched. CDR3 in DNA: TGTGCCAGCTCACAAAGGACAGGCGGCTACGAGCAGTACTTC. This codes for CASSQRTGGYEQYF. Full variable domain (remainder filled in from reference TRBV18 and TRBJ2-7): NAGVMQNPRHLVRRRGQEARLRCSPMKGHSHVYWYRQLPEEGLKFMVYLQKENIIDESGMPKERFSAEFPKEGPSILRIQQVVRGDSAAYFCASSQRTGGYEQYFGPGTRLTVT.

This chain uses TRBV6-5 with TRBJ1-1; D not resolved. V lost 6 bases and J lost 5, with 10 bases in between. CDR3 length: 12 residues. Germline CDR1 reads MNHEY; CDR2 reads SVGAGI. The CDR3 DNA reads as TGTGCCAGCAGGGGTGTCGGGACTGAAGCTTTCTTT. Translating it yields CASRGVGTEAFF.

The rearrangement uses TRBV6-6 and TRBJ2-2; TRBD1 aligns across 9 bases. V shed 7 bases, J shed 3 bases, and the junction held 6 bases outside the gene matches. Germline lookup yields CDR1 MNHNY and CDR2 SVGAGI (reference sequence). The CDR3 length is 15 residues. CDR3 nucleotides: TGTGCCAGCATCCGGGACAGGGTGGACACCGGGGAGCTGTTTTTT. It is translated as CASIRDRVDTGELFF.

This clone was observed once. This rearrangement joins TRBV9 to TRBJ1-2; unclear D gene. This CDR3 has 13 residues. Trimming pared 2 bases from V and 3 bases from J, leaving 8 bases between. Germline-derived CDR1 and CDR2 are SGDLS and YYNGEE. The CDR3 DNA sequence: TGTGCCAGCAGCGTCCGGGAAGACTATGGCTACACCTTC. Amino acid sequence: CASSVREDYGYTF.